This record looks at one T cell receptor (beta chain) sequence and its context. The target antigen is unknown. This sample is part of a study of lymphopenia after photon versus proton radiotherapy. Study-level points and caveats: After lymphocyte nadir, photon-treated repertoires showed oligoclonal expansion, especially CD8+ Temra. Proton therapy kept repertoires fairly stable, unlike photons, which gained effector/memory cells. Authors raise, but do not show, better survival with proton therapy. Larger post-nadir TCR diversity loss correlated inversely with survival in deceased patients.

Per germline, CDR1 MDHEN and CDR2 SYDVKM. This CDR3 spans 15 amino acids. V shed 5 bases and J shed 0 bases, with 11 bases lying between them. Sequencing used immunoSEQ multiplex PCR; TCRdb keeps in-frame clones, though not all of them. The sample gives 20,000 or so clones, 80% to 95% of which show up once; roughly 9.7% is in the top ten. The chain employs TRBV28 and TRBJ2-4; D unclear. The sequencing used peripheral blood, collected from a patient treated with proton-based radiotherapy. This clonotype was obtained from a woman in her seventies with pancreatic cancer. Some clones in this sample may be carry-over from other donors' samples. Written as DNA, the CDR3 is TGTGCCAGCAGTGGGTCCGGCGGAGCCAAAAACATTCAGTACTTC. It translates to CASSGSGGAKNIQYF.